This passage covers 19 T cell receptor beta chains from one sample sequenced in a study of shared clonotypes between healthy human individuals. Some clones are missing from TCRdb's copy, which holds only in-frame ones; the method was immunoSEQ multiplex PCR. Of some 500,000 clones listed, approximately 94% are singletons. The sample comprised naive CD4+ T cells sorted from blood. Subset here: CD45RA+ positively selected. Receptors originate from a woman in her twenties or thirties in good health.

This chain joins TRBV30 and TRBJ2-7; 15 bases align to TRBD2. Germline V gene data show CDR1 as GTSNPN and CDR2 as SVGIG (reference sequence). The ends lost 3 bases at V and 0 bases at J; junction bases unmatched: 12. The CDR3 is 19 residues long. CDR3 bases: TGTGCCTGGAGGCAAGGACTAGCGGGAGGGCCGGGGAGCTCCTACGAGCAGTACTTC. Translated: CAWRQGLAGGPGSSYEQYF.

The V gene is TRBV7-9, the J gene TRBJ1-2; 7 bases agree with TRBD1. The V gene end was trimmed by 4 bases and the J gene end by 6 bases; junction bases not matched to a gene: 2. CDR1 is SEHNR, CDR2 FQNEAQ, per germline (reference sequence). The CDR3 is 12 amino acids. The CDR3 loop reads CASSSTGNGYTF. The CDR3 DNA is TGTGCCAGCAGCTCGACAGGGAATGGCTACACCTTC.

The table lists this clone with a few counts. The sample carries other DNA sequences with the same CDR3. J is TRBJ2-7 and V is TRBV28; no definite D call. Trimming took off 6 bases at V and 5 bases at J, with 8 bases between the two ends. Germline V CDR1 and CDR2: MDHEN, SYDVKM. The CDR3 extends over 11 amino acids. The CDR3 sequence: CASSLRNEQYF. In nucleotides, the CDR3 is TGTGCCAGCAGCCTTAGGAACGAGCAGTACTTC. The full variable domain, rest sourced from reference TRBV28 and TRBJ2-7, is DVKVTQSSRYLVKRTGEKVFLECVQDMDHENMFWYRQDPGLGLRLIYFSYDVKMKEKGDIPEGYSVSREKKERFSLILESASTNQTSMYLCASSLRNEQYFGPGTRLTVT.

The chain links TRBV11-2 to TRBJ2-5, with TRBD2 matching 10 bases. The ends lost 4 bases at V and 2 bases at J; junction bases unmatched: 4. The CDR3 loop spans 15 amino acids. The germline V gene has CDR1 SGHAT and CDR2 FQNNGV. The CDR3 loop reads CASSWTSGRQETQYF. For the CDR3, the DNA is TGTGCCAGCAGCTGGACTAGCGGACGGCAAGAGACCCAGTACTTC.

The rearrangement uses TRBV28 and TRBJ1-2; tentative D call: TRBD1 (6 bases). The V and J ends lost 6 bases and 1 base respectively, with 12 bases between them. This CDR3 spans 14 amino acids. CDR1 and CDR2 from the germline V gene are MDHEN and SYDVKM. CDR3 sequence reads: CASRIPQGNYGYTF. The CDR3 DNA reads as TGTGCCAGCAGAATCCCACAGGGTAACTATGGCTACACCTTC.

The chain combines TRBV5-1 with TRBJ1-6; D is ambiguous. V shed 2 bases and J shed 2 bases, with 8 bases lying between them. The CDR3 contains 15 residues. The germline V gene has CDR1 SGHRS and CDR2 YFSETQ. The CDR3, as DNA: TGCGCCAGCAGCTTCTCAGCAGCCTATAATTCACCCCTCCACTTT. Translated, it gives CASSFSAAYNSPLHF.

The V gene is TRBV10-3, the J gene TRBJ2-7; D not certain. The CDR3 runs 13 residues. Germline V CDR1 and CDR2: ENHRY, SYGVKD. Trimming pared 1 base from V and 7 bases from J, leaving 11 bases between. The CDR3 coding sequence is TGTGCCATCAGTGAGTACACTACGGGTGAGCAGTACTTC. This codes for CAISEYTTGEQYF.

The sample holds one count of this clone. The V call is TRBV28, the J call TRBJ1-2; 12 bases align to TRBD1. The CDR3 runs to 15 residues. Germline V lookup: CDR1 MDHEN, CDR2 SYDVKM. With V trimmed by 4 bases and J by 8 bases, 8 bases remained unmatched. The CDR3 is CASSSPGTGGVGYTF. In DNA form, the CDR3 reads TGTGCCAGCAGTTCTCCCGGGACAGGGGGCGTAGGCTACACCTTC.

This rearrangement joins TRBV29-1 to TRBJ2-2; unclear D gene. CDR1 is SQVTM, CDR2 ANQGSEA, per germline. The V gene lost 3 bases and the J gene lost 4 bases, with 9 bases spanning the gap. This CDR3 has 13 amino acids. CDR3 amino acids: CSVDRQTTGELFF. CDR3 DNA sequence: TGCAGCGTTGATAGGCAGACCACCGGGGAGCTGTTTTTT.

The rearrangement joins TRBV10-3 to TRBJ1-3, with D unclear. This CDR3 spans 12 amino acids. The V gene's germline CDR1 is ENHRY and CDR2 SYGVKD. V dropped 4 bases and J dropped 4 bases, with 5 bases sitting between them. CDR3 amino acids: CAISAWGNTIYF. The CDR3, as DNA: TGTGCCATCAGTGCCTGGGGAAACACCATATATTTT.

The chain combines TRBV30 with TRBJ2-3; no clear D gene. Germline loops: CDR1 GTSNPN, CDR2 SVGIG (reference sequence). Trimming left V 3 bases short and J 6 bases short, with 13 bases between. This CDR3 has 13 residues. DNA for the CDR3: TGTGCCTGGAGCGGCGGTATTAGTGATACGCAGTATTTT. Translated, it gives CAWSGGISDTQYF.

As DNA, the CDR3 is TGTGCCAGCAGGGTGAGATACGAGCAGTACTTC. This gives the protein CASRVRYEQYF. The chain uses TRBV28 and TRBJ2-7; no reliable D call. Trimming took off 6 bases at V and 4 bases at J, with 7 bases between the two ends. The germline V gene has CDR1 MDHEN and CDR2 SYDVKM. The CDR3 runs to 11 residues.

The gene calls are TRBV19 and TRBJ1-2; D is perhaps TRBD1 (5 bases). The CDR3 has 15 residues. Looked up from germline, CDR1 is LNHDA and CDR2 is SQIVND (reference sequence). Trimming cost V 6 bases and J 1 base, with 15 bases left between them. The CDR3 DNA reads TGTGCCAGTAGAGAGGAGGGGCATTTTAACTATGGCTACACCTTC. This encodes CASREEGHFNYGYTF.

The rearrangement joins TRBV7-9 to TRBJ2-7; TRBD1 agrees at 8 bases. Germline-derived CDR1 and CDR2 are SEHNR and FQNEAQ (reference sequence). V shed 1 base and J 2 bases; nucleotides not matched to a gene: 1. CDR3 length: 14 amino acids. CDR3 coding DNA: TGTGCCAGCAGCTTAGAACAGGGGGCCTACGAGCAGTACTTC. Protein sequence: CASSLEQGAYEQYF.

The V and J genes are TRBV2 and TRBJ1-6; D unclear. V was pared by 4 bases and J by 11 bases, with 15 bases between. This CDR3 is built from 14 residues. The germline gives CDR1 SNHLY, CDR2 FYNNEI. This CDR3 reads CASSVDTSGTPLHF. As DNA, the CDR3 is TGTGCCAGCAGTGTCGATACCTCCGGGACACCCCTCCACTTT.

The rearrangement links TRBV27 to TRBJ1-1; D perhaps matches TRBD1 (5 bases). The length of the CDR3 is 17 residues. V shed 5 bases and J shed 1 base, with 20 bases lying between them. Germline V lookup: CDR1 MNHEY, CDR2 SMNVEV (reference sequence). The CDR3 nucleotides read TGTGCCAGCAGTCTCCCTGGGGCAGGGACTCCGAACACTGAAGCTTTCTTT. Its translation: CASSLPGAGTPNTEAFF.

The chain carries TRBV30 and TRBJ2-1; no firm D call. The V end lost 1 base, the J end lost 5 bases, and 15 bases lay between the germline ends. Germline V gene data show CDR1 as GTSNPN and CDR2 as SVGIG (reference sequence). The CDR3 sequence is 15 residues long. CDR3 amino acids: CAWSGQISFNNEQFF. CDR3 coding DNA: TGTGCCTGGAGTGGCCAGATCTCGTTTAACAATGAGCAGTTCTTC.

The V gene is TRBV6-1, the J gene TRBJ1-1; tentatively, D is TRBD1 (6 bases). The CDR3 runs to 13 residues. The V end was cut by 6 bases, the J end by 8 bases, with 16 bases between. Germline assignment: CDR1 MNHNS and CDR2 SASEGT. DNA of the CDR3: TGTGCCAGCAGGGGTTACGGACAGAAGGAAGCTTTCTTT. Translated: CASRGYGQKEAFF.

Only one count was recorded for this clone. The chain employs TRBV6-4 and TRBJ1-5; D gene uncertain. The germline CDR1 and CDR2 sequences are MRHNA and SNTAGT. Trimming left V 3 bases short and J 2 bases short, with 26 bases between. This CDR3 comprises 20 residues. For the CDR3, the DNA is TGTGCCAGCAGTGATGCGACGGGCCCGCCAATTACCCCCCGCAATCAGCCCCAGCATTTT. Translation gives CASSDATGPPITPRNQPQHF.